Included here is one T cell receptor (beta chain) sequence, with context. Its target is not known. This sample was taken from a study of shared clonotypes between healthy human individuals. Study-wide findings and caveats: Represented diversity, genetic and exposure-history alike, was limited by few donors.

Deep-level settings were used for running the assay. Libraries were prepared by immunoSEQ multiplex PCR; TCRdb keeps only in-frame clonotypes and omits some of them. The profile covers about 490,000 clones, with 79% appearing a single time and about 12% taken by the ten largest. V shed 3 bases, J shed 2 bases, and the junction held 5 bases outside the gene matches. Germline V CDR1 and CDR2: MNHEY, SMNVEV (reference sequence). This CDR3 is 15 amino acids long. Sequences were obtained from PBMCs. The TCR originated in a middle-aged woman in good health. Some clones in this sample may be carry-over from other donors' samples. This chain uses TRBV27 with TRBJ2-5; TRBD1 agrees at 8 bases. The CDR3 sequence is CASSFRTGWQETQYF. DNA of the CDR3: TGTGCCAGCAGTTTCCGGACAGGGTGGCAAGAGACCCAGTACTTC.